This T cell receptor beta chain was captured in a study of OX40 agonist ivuxolimab in advanced cancers. Study details: A mean age of 60 years, range roughly 20 to 80, was recorded, and 80% to 90% were male.

Looked up from germline, CDR1 is SNHLY and CDR2 is FYNNEI. Trimming left V 6 bases short and J 4 bases short, with 13 bases between. This CDR3 spans 13 amino acids. Findings and limits, study-wide: Blood T cells, both CD4+ and CD8+, expanded clonally by week 6 at 0.1 to 3.0 mg/kg. Mean expanded clone counts were higher in CD8+ than CD4+ T cells. The study found among the lowest clonal expansion in partial responders at 0.1-3.0 mg/kg.

As regards this clone: Its antigen is still unknown.

Measured with immunoSEQ multiplex PCR; TCRdb has only the in-frame clones, and not every one. The sample lists some 50,000 clones; roughly nine tenths were seen once. This clonotype was obtained from an adult with an advanced solid tumor such as melanoma, head and neck, liver or kidney cancer. This specimen was CD4+ or CD8+ T cells sorted from blood, taken in a trial of the OX40 agonist ivuxolimab. The rearrangement links TRBV2 to TRBJ2-7, with a possible D match to TRBD1 (6 bases). Here the CDR3 reads CASSQVQGYEQYF. As DNA, the CDR3 is TGTGCCAGCAGCCAGGTTCAGGGGTACGAGCAGTACTTC.